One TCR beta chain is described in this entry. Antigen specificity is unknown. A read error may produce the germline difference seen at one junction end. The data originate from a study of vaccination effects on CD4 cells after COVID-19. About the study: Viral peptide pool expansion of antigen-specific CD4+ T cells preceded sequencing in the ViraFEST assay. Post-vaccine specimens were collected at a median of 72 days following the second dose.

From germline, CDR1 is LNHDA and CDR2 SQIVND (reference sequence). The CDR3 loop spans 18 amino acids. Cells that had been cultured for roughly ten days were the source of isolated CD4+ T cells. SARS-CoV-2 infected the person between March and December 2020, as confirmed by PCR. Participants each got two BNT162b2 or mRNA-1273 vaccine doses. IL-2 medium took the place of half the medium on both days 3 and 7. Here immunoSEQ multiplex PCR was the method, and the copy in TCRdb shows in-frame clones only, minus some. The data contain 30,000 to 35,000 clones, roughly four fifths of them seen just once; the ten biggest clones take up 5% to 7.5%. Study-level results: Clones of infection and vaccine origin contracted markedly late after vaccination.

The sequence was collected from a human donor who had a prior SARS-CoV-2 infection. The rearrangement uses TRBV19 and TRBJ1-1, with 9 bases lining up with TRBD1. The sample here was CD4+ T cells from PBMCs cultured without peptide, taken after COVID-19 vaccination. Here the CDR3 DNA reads TGTGCCAGAAGTATGAGGGGACAGGGTGGGCGTCCAGACACTGAAGCTTTCTTT. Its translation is CARSMRGQGGRPDTEAFF.